The clone carrying this TCR beta chain was seen repeatedly, ten times or more. Its antigen is as yet unknown. Treatment indicated: skin biopsy from PPD injection site in Mantoux-positive individual. A UMI-containing oligonucleotide was joined by 3' ligation to the TCR cDNA template. Biopsied sites were PPD injections in people with a positive Mantoux test. Input was about 1 to 1,100 ng of DNase-treated total RNA without cell sorting. The source of the sample is a study of naive and memory T cell subsets. Regarding the study as a whole: Both skin biopsy types reportedly yielded TCRs, tuberculin sites far more. TCR transcript changes with activation or differentiation may affect this RNA method.

Amplification of ligated cDNA took four PCR rounds with SP2 and nested alpha and beta constant primers. MiXCR, run by TCRdb on the UMI-ligation and nested PCR reads, gives a single entry per CDR3 protein. The table shows under 35,000 distinct CDR3 sequences, with about 7.4% occurring only once. Trimming took 8 bases from V and 0 from J; bases not matched to a gene: 9. Germline lookup yields CDR1 SGHAT and CDR2 FQDESV (reference sequence). CDR3 length equals 16 residues. The TCR originated in an adult in good health. The rearrangement links TRBV11-1 to TRBJ1-3, with 8 bases fitting TRBD1. Material: skin, obtained from a tuberculin skin test site. The CDR3 sequence: CASGQGALSSGNTIYF. As DNA, the CDR3 is TGTGCCAGCGGGCAGGGGGCACTGAGCTCTGGAAACACCATATATTTT.